The present T cell receptor (beta chain) was sequenced within a study of cytomegalovirus exposure and HLA in healthy donors. It was healthy bone marrow donors who served as donors. Likely unrecorded immune exposures existed in these nominally healthy donors. General study results and limits: Apart from CMV serostatus, no immune exposure information was available.

For this clone: What it binds is unknown.

Trimming pared 7 bases from V and 4 bases from J, leaving 10 bases between. Germline CDR1 MRHNA, CDR2 SNTAGT. CDR3 length equals 13 residues. Use of 60 Vbeta and 13 Jbeta primers characterized the PCR. TCRdb keeps only in-frame clones here, not all; method: immunoSEQ multiplex PCR. The repertoire holds more than 140,000 clones, with about 80% as singletons. This chain joins TRBV6-4 and TRBJ1-4; D possibly corresponds to TRBD1 (5 bases). The sequence derives from a male donor in good health and CMV-seronegative. The sequencing sample was made of PBMCs. The CDR3 DNA follows: TGTGCCAGCACAGACAGCCTTAATGAAAAACTGTTTTTT. It is translated as CASTDSLNEKLFF.